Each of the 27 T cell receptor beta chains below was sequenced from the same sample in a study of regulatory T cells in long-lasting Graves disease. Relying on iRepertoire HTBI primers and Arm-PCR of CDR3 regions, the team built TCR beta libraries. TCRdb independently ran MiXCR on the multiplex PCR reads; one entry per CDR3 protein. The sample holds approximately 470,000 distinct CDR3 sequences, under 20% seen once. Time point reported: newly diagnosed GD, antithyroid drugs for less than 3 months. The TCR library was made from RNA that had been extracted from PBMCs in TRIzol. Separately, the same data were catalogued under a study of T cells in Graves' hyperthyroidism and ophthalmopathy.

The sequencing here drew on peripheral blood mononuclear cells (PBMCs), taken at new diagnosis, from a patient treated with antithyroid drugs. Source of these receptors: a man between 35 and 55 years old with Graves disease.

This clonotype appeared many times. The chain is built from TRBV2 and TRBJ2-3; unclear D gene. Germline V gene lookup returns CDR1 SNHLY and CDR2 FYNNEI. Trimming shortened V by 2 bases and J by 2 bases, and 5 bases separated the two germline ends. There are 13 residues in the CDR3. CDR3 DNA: TGTGCCAGCAGTGAATCGGACACAGATACGCAGTATTTT. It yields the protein CASSESDTDTQYF. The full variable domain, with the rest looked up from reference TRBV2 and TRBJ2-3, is EPEVTQTPSHQVTQMGQEVILRCVPISNHLYFYWYRQILGQKVEFLVSFYNNEISEKSEIFDDQFSVERPDGSNFTLKIRSTKLEDSAMYFCASSESDTDTQYFGPGTRLTVL.

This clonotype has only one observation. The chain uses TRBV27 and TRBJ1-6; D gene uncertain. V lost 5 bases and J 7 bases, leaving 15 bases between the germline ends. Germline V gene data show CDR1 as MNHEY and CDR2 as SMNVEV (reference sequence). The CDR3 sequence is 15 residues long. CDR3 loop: CASSMLGRFNSPLHF. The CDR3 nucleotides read TGTGCCAGCAGTATGCTAGGACGGTTCAATTCACCCCTCCACTTT.

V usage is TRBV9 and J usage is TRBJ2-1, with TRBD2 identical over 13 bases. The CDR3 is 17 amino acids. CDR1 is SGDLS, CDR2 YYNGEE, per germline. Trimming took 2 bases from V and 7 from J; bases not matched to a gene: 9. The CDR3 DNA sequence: TGTGCCAGCAGCGTTCGATTACTAGCGGGAGGGAGTAATGAGCAGTTCTTC. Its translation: CASSVRLLAGGSNEQFF.

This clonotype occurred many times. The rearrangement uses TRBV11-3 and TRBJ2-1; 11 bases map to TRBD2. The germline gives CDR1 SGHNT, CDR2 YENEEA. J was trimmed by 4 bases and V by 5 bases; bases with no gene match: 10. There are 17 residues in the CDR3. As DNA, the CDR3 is TGTGCCAGCAGCCCCATCCCGGGACTAGCGGATTACAATGAGCAGTTCTTC. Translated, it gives CASSPIPGLADYNEQFF.

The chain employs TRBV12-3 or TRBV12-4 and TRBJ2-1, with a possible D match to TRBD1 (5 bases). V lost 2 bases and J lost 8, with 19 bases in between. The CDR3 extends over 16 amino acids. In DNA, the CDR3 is TGTGCCAGCAGTTTAAGGGGATCTGGCAATCGCTATGAGCAGTTCTTC. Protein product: CASSLRGSGNRYEQFF.

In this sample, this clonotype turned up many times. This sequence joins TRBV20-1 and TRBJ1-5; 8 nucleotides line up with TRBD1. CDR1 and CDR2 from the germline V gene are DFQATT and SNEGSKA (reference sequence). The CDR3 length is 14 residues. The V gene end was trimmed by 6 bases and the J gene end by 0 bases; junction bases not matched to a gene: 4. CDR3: CSARTGNSNQPQHF. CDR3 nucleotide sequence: TGCAGTGCCAGGACAGGGAATAGCAATCAGCCCCAGCATTTT.

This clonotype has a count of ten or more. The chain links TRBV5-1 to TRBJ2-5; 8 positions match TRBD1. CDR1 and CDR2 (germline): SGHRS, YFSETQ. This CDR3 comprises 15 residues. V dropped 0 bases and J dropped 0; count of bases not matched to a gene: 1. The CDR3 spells CASSLGDRNQETQYF. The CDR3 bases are TGCGCCAGCAGCTTGGGGGACAGGAACCAAGAGACCCAGTACTTC.

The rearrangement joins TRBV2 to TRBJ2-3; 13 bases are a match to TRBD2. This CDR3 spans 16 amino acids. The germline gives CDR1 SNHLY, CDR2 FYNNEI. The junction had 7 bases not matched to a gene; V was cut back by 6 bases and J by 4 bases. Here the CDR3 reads CASSAQTSGRPDTQYF. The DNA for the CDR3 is TGTGCCAGCAGCGCTCAGACTAGCGGGAGGCCAGATACGCAGTATTTT.

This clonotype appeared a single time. CDR3 nucleotides: TGTGCCAGCAGCCCTGACAGATACACCGGGGAGCTGTTTTTT. This translates into CASSPDRYTGELFF. The chain recombines TRBV27 with TRBJ2-2; perhaps TRBD1 as D (5 bases). Trimming left V 6 bases short and J 3 bases short, with 11 bases between. The CDR3 has 14 residues. In germline, CDR1 is MNHEY, CDR2 SMNVEV (reference sequence).

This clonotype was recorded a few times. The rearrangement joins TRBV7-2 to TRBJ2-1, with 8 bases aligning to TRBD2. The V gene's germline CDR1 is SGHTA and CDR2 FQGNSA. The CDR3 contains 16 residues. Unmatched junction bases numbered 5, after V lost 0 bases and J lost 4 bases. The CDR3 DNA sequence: TGTGCCAGCAGCTTAGCGGTTAGCGGGAAGTACAATGAGCAGTTCTTC. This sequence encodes CASSLAVSGKYNEQFF.

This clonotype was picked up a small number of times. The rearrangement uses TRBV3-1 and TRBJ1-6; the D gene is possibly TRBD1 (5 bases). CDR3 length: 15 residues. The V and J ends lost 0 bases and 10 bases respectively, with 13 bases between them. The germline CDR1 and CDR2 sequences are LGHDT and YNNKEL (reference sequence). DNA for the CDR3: TGTGCCAGCAGCCAAGATCCGGGACGGTCGTCACCCCTCCACTTT. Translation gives CASSQDPGRSSPLHF.

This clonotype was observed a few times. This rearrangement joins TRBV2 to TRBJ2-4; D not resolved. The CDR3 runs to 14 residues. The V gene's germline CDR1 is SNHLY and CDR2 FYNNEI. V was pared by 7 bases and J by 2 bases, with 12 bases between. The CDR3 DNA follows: TGTGCCAGCAAGAAGCAGTTGACCAAAAACATTCAGTACTTC. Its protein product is CASKKQLTKNIQYF. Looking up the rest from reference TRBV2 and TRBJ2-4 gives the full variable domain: EPEVTQTPSHQVTQMGQEVILRCVPISNHLYFYWYRQILGQKVEFLVSFYNNEISEKSEIFDDQFSVERPDGSNFTLKIRSTKLEDSAMYFCASKKQLTKNIQYFGAGTRLSVL.

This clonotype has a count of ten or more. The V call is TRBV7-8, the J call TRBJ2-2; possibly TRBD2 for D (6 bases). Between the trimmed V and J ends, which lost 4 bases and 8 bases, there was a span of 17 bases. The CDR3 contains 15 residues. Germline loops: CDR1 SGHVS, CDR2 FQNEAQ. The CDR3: CASSSQTRVTGELFF. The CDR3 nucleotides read TGTGCCAGCAGCTCCCAGACTAGAGTAACGGGGGAGCTGTTTTTT.

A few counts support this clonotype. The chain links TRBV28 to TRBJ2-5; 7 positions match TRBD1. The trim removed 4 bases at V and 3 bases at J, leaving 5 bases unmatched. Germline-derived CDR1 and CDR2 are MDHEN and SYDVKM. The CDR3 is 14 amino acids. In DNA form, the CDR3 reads TGTGCCAGCAGTTCGACACAGGGGAAAGAGACCCAGTACTTC. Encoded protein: CASSSTQGKETQYF.

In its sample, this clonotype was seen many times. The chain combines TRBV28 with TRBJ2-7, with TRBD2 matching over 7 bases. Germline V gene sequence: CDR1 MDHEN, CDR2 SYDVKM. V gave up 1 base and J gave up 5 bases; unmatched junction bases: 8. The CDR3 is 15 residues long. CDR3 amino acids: CASSLLAGVSDEQYF. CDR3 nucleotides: TGTGCCAGCAGTTTATTGGCGGGAGTATCCGACGAGCAGTACTTC.

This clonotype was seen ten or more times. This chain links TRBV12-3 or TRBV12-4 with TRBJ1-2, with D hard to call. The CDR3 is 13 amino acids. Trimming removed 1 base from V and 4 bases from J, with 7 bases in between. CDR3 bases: TGTGCCAGCAGTTTAGAGCTTAGCTATGGCTACACCTTC. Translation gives CASSLELSYGYTF.

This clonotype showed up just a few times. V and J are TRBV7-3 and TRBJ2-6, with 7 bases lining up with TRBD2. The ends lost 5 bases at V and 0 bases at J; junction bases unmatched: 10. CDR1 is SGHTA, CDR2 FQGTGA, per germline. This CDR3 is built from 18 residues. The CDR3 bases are TGTGCCAGCAGCCCCCGGGGGGAGACTTACTCTGGGGCCAACGTCCTGACTTTC. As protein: CASSPRGETYSGANVLTF.

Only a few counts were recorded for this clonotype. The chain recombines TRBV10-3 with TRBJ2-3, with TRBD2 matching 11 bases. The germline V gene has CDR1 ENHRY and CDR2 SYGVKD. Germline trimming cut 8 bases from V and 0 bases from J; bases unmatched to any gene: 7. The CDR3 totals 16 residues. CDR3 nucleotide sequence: TGTGCCATCGGAACTAGCGGGAGTTCTAGCACAGATACGCAGTATTTT. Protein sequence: CAIGTSGSSSTDTQYF.

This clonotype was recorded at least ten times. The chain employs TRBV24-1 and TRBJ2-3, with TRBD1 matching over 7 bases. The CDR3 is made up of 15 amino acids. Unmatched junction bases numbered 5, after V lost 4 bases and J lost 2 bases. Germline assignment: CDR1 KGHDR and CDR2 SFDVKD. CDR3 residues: CATSDSGQFTDTQYF. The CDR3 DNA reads TGTGCCACCAGTGACTCGGGACAGTTCACAGATACGCAGTATTTT.

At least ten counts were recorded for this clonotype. The CDR3 DNA reads as TGTGCCAGCAGTTACTCGGCTTCCTACGAGCAGTACTTC. Its translation is CASSYSASYEQYF. V gene TRBV12-3 or TRBV12-4 combines with J gene TRBJ2-7; D ambiguous. The CDR3 loop spans 13 amino acids. V dropped 4 bases and J dropped 1 base, with 8 bases sitting between them.

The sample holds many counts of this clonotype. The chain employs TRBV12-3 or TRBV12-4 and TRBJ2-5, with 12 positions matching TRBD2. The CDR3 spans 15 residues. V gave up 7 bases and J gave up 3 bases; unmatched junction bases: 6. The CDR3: CASNFGLAGKETQYF. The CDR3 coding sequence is TGTGCCAGCAACTTTGGACTAGCGGGGAAAGAGACCCAGTACTTC.

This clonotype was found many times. The CDR3 DNA follows: TGTGCCACCAGTGACCGGACAGGGTCAGATACGCAGTATTTT. This translates into CATSDRTGSDTQYF. The chain recombines TRBV24-1 with TRBJ2-3; 8 nucleotides line up with TRBD1. Germline V gene sequence: CDR1 KGHDR, CDR2 SFDVKD. V lost 4 bases to trimming and J lost 4 bases; unmatched junction nucleotides: 3. This CDR3 is built from 14 residues.

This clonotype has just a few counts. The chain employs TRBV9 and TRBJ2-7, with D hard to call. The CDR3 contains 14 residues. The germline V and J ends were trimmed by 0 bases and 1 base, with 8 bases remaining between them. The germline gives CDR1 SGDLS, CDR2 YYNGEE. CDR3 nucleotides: TGTGCCAGCAGCGTAGAGGACGGATCCTACGAGCAGTACTTC. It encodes CASSVEDGSYEQYF.

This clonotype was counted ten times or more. CDR3 sequence reads: CASSLLPPGTLAYEQYF. The CDR3 nucleotides read TGCGCCAGCAGCCTGCTGCCCCCCGGCACTCTTGCCTACGAGCAGTACTTC. The rearrangement joins TRBV5-1 to TRBJ2-7; no reliable D call. V was shortened by 4 bases and J by 2 bases, with 22 bases between the two germline ends. CDR3 length: 17 residues. CDR1 and CDR2 (germline): SGHRS, YFSETQ.

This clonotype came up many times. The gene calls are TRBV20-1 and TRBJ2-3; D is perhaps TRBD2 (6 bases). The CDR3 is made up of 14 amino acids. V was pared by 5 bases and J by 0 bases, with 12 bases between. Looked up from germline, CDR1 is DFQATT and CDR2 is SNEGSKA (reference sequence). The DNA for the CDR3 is TGCAGTGCTTATACTAGCCAGAGCACAGATACGCAGTATTTT. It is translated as CSAYTSQSTDTQYF.

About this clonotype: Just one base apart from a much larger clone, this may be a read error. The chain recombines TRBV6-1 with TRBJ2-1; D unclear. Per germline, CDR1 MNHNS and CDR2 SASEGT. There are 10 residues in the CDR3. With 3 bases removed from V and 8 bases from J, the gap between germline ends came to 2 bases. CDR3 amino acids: CASSDYEQFF. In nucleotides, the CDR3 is TGTGCCAGCAGTGATTATGAGCAGTTCTTC.

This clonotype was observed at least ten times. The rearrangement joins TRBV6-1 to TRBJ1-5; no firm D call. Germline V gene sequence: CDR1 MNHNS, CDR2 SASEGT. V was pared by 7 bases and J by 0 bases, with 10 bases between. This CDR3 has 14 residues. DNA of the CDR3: TGTGCCAGCAAGCGGAGGGATAGCAATCAGCCCCAGCATTTT. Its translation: CASKRRDSNQPQHF.